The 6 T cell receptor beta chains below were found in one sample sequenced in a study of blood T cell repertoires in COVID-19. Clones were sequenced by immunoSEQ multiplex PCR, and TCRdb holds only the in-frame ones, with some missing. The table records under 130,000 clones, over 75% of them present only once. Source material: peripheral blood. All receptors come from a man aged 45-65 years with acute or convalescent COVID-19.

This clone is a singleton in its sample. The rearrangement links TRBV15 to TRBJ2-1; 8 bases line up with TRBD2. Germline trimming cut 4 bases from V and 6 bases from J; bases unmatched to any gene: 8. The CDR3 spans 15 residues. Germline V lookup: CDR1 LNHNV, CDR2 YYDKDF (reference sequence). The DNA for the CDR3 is TGTGCCACCAGCATCGGACTAGCTTCTTCCAATGAGCAGTTCTTC. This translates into CATSIGLASSNEQFF.

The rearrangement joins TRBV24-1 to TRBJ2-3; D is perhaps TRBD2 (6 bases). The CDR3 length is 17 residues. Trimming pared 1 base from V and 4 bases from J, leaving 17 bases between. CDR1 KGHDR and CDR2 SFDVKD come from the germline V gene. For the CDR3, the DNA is TGTGCCACCAGTGATTTTGCGGGGAGCTCGAGGGCAGATACGCAGTATTTT. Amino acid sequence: CATSDFAGSSRADTQYF.

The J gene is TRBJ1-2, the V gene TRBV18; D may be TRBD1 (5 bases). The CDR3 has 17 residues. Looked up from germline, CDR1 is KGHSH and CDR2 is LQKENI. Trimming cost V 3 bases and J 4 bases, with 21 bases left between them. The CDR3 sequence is CASSPIQDGPPFYGYTF. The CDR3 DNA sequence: TGTGCCAGCTCACCGATACAGGACGGACCGCCCTTCTATGGCTACACCTTC.

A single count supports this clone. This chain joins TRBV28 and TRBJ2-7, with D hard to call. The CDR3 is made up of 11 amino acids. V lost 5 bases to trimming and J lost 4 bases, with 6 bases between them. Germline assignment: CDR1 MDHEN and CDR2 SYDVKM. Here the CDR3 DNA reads TGTGCCAGCAGTCCAGGTTACGAGCAGTACTTC. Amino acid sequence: CASSPGYEQYF.

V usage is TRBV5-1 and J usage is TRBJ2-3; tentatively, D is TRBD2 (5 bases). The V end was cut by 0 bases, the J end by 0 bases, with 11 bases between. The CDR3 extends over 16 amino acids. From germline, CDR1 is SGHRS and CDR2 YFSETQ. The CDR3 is CASSLAGRTSTDTQYF. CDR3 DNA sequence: TGCGCCAGCAGCTTGGCAGGCCGGACTAGCACAGATACGCAGTATTTT.

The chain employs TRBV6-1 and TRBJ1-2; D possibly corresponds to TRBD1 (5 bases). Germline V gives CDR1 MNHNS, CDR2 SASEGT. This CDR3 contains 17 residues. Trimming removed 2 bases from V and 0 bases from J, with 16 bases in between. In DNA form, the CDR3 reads TGTGCCAGCAGTGAAACCTTTAGGGGCAAAGCTAACTATGGCTACACCTTC. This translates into CASSETFRGKANYGYTF.